Listed below are T cell receptor beta chains from one sample, sequenced in a study of blood T cell repertoires in COVID-19. TCRdb's copy holds only in-frame clones and misses some; the assay was immunoSEQ multiplex PCR. The table lists approximately 200,000 clones, 85% to 90% of them singletons. Specimen: peripheral blood. Receptor source: a man aged 25-40 years with COVID-19, enrolled during active disease. The CDR3 runs from the conserved cysteine through the conserved F or W. D genes are given only for firm matches. Size values are once, few and many counts, or a class for expanded clones, and some rows have none.

size: NA
V: TRBV6-2/TRBV6-3
J: TRBJ2-7
D: NA
DNA: TGTGCCAGCAGTTACGGACCGGGAGTGTACGAGCAGTACTTC
CDR3: CASSYGPGVYEQYF

size: NA
V: TRBV3-1/TRBV3-2
J: TRBJ2-1
D: TRBD1
DNA: TGTGCCAGCAGCCAAGGCCCCTGGAGACAGGGGGCGAGGAATGAGCAGTTCTTC
CDR3: CASSQGPWRQGARNEQFF

size: NA
V: TRBV7-3
J: TRBJ2-3
D: TRBD2
DNA: TGTGCCAGCAGCCTACGACTAGCCACAGATACGCAGTATTTT
CDR3: CASSLRLATDTQYF

size: NA
V: TRBV18
J: TRBJ1-3
D: TRBD1
DNA: TGTGCCAGCTCACCACCGGACAGGGATCACTCTGGAAACACCATATATTTT
CDR3: CASSPPDRDHSGNTIYF

size: NA
V: TRBV10-1
J: TRBJ1-2
D: TRBD1
DNA: TGCGCCAGCAGAGCCTGGACAGGTCTAGACTATGGCTACACCTTC
CDR3: CASRAWTGLDYGYTF

size: NA
V: TRBV9
J: TRBJ1-2
D: NA
DNA: TGTGCCAGCAGCCCCTTAAGACTTACGCAGGGACTCTATGGCTACACCTTC
CDR3: CASSPLRLTQGLYGYTF

size: once
V: TRBV7-2
J: TRBJ2-1
D: TRBD1
DNA: TGTGCCAGCAGCCCAGGGGGACAGGGGGCCGATGAGCAGTTCTTC
CDR3: CASSPGGQGADEQFF

size: NA
V: TRBV28
J: TRBJ2-5
D: TRBD1
DNA: TGTGCCAGCAGTTTCCTAGGGACAGGGGGTAAAGAGACCCAGTACTTC
CDR3: CASSFLGTGGKETQYF

size: NA
V: TRBV7-9
J: TRBJ2-3
D: NA
DNA: TGTGCCAGCAGCTTAGGAGAAGTGACTAGCACAGATACGCAGTATTTT
CDR3: CASSLGEVTSTDTQYF

size: NA
V: TRBV3-1/TRBV3-2
J: TRBJ1-1
D: NA
DNA: TGTGCCAGCAGCCAAGGGTACAGGAACACTGAAGCTTTCTTT
CDR3: CASSQGYRNTEAFF

size: NA
V: TRBV4-1
J: TRBJ1-6
D: TRBD1
DNA: TGCGCCAGCAGCCGGGGGACAGACAGTTCACCCCTCCACTTT
CDR3: CASSRGTDSSPLHF

size: NA
V: TRBV5-4
J: TRBJ2-4
D: NA
DNA: TGTGCCAGCAGCTTCTCAGGGGCTCTAGCCAAAAACATTCAGTACTTC
CDR3: CASSFSGALAKNIQYF

size: NA
V: TRBV5-5
J: TRBJ1-2
D: TRBD1
DNA: TGTGCCAGCAGCATAGACAGGGGGCCGGGGTATGGCTACACCTTC
CDR3: CASSIDRGPGYGYTF

size: NA
V: TRBV11-2
J: TRBJ1-2
D: NA
DNA: TGTGCCAGCAGCACTCATTTTCTACAGGTGAACTATGGCTACACCTTC
CDR3: CASSTHFLQVNYGYTF

size: few
V: TRBV28
J: TRBJ1-6
D: NA
DNA: TGTGCCAGCGCTGGGGGGGGGCCCCTCCACTTT
CDR3: CASAGGGPLHF

size: NA
V: TRBV7-9
J: TRBJ1-3
D: TRBD1
DNA: TGTGCCAGCAGCTTCCGCGGGACAGGGACCTCTGGAAACACCATATATTTT
CDR3: CASSFRGTGTSGNTIYF

size: NA
V: TRBV5-4
J: TRBJ2-7
D: NA
DNA: TGTGCCAGCAGCCTTTCGGTTAGCTCCTACGAGCAGTACTTC
CDR3: CASSLSVSSYEQYF

size: NA
V: TRBV27
J: TRBJ2-2
D: TRBD1
DNA: TGTGCCAGCAGCCCAGGACAGGGTTGGCCCGGGGAGCTGTTTTTT
CDR3: CASSPGQGWPGELFF

size: few
V: TRBV12-3/TRBV12-4
J: TRBJ2-7
D: TRBD1
DNA: TGTGCCAGCAGTTTATCGACAGGGGACGAGCAGTACTTC
CDR3: CASSLSTGDEQYF

size: NA
V: TRBV7-9
J: TRBJ1-2
D: NA
DNA: TGTGCCAGCAGCCCTAAATTGACAGGACGCTACACCTTC
CDR3: CASSPKLTGRYTF

size: NA
V: TRBV7-9
J: TRBJ2-1
D: TRBD2
DNA: TGTGCCAGCAGCTTACGTCGAGGCAGCGGGACTACGAGCAATGAGCAGTTCTTC
CDR3: CASSLRRGSGTTSNEQFF

size: NA
V: TRBV9
J: TRBJ2-5
D: TRBD2
DNA: TGTGCCAGCAGCGCGGGGGGACTAGCGGGAGCGGGGGAGACCCAGTACTTC
CDR3: CASSAGGLAGAGETQYF

size: NA
V: TRBV2
J: TRBJ1-3
D: NA
DNA: TGTGCCAGCAGGAATCGTTTGGGGGGGAGCTCTGGAAACACCATATATTTT
CDR3: CASRNRLGGSSGNTIYF

size: NA
V: TRBV11-2
J: TRBJ2-1
D: TRBD2
DNA: TGTGCCAGCAGCTTGACTAGCGGGAGGGAAAATGAGCAGTTCTTC
CDR3: CASSLTSGRENEQFF

size: NA
V: TRBV7-9
J: TRBJ1-5
D: TRBD1
DNA: TGTGCCAGCAGCTTTGGACAGGGCAATCAGCCCCAGCATTTT
CDR3: CASSFGQGNQPQHF

size: NA
V: TRBV18
J: TRBJ2-1
D: TRBD2
DNA: TGTGCCAGCTCACCACGACTAGCGGGGGGGACCTACAATGAGCAGTTCTTC
CDR3: CASSPRLAGGTYNEQFF

size: NA
V: TRBV5-1
J: TRBJ1-4
D: NA
DNA: TGCGCCAGCAGCTTGGGTCCTACAGGGCTTAATGAAAAACTGTTTTTT
CDR3: CASSLGPTGLNEKLFF

size: NA
V: TRBV6-5
J: TRBJ2-2
D: TRBD1
DNA: TGTGCCAGCAGGCCCGGGACAGGGAACACCGGGGAGCTGTTTTTT
CDR3: CASRPGTGNTGELFF

size: NA
V: TRBV12-3/TRBV12-4
J: TRBJ2-7
D: TRBD1
DNA: TGTGCCAGCACCGGGACAGGGAACTACGAGCAGTACTTC
CDR3: CASTGTGNYEQYF

size: once
V: TRBV4-1
J: TRBJ1-2
D: NA
DNA: TGCGCCAGCAGCCAAATGACAGCGAATAACTATGGCTACACCTTC
CDR3: CASSQMTANNYGYTF

size: NA
V: TRBV27
J: TRBJ1-5
D: TRBD1
DNA: TGTGCCAGCAGTTCGGCACAGGGGGCGTCTCAGCCCCAGCATTTT
CDR3: CASSSAQGASQPQHF

size: NA
V: TRBV10-3
J: TRBJ1-1
D: NA
DNA: TGTGCCATCAGGGGCGACCAACAGGGATGGGGAGAGAACACTGAAGCTTTCTTT
CDR3: CAIRGDQQGWGENTEAFF

size: NA
V: TRBV29-1
J: TRBJ1-1
D: TRBD1
DNA: TGCAGCGTTAGGGGGGACAGGGCGAACACTGAAGCTTTCTTT
CDR3: CSVRGDRANTEAFF

size: NA
V: TRBV10-1
J: TRBJ2-5
D: TRBD1
DNA: TGCGCCACTGCAGGGGGTGAGAGGGAGACCCAGTACTTC
CDR3: CATAGGERETQYF

size: NA
V: TRBV5-1
J: TRBJ2-1
D: TRBD1
DNA: TGCGCCAGCAGCCAGGGGACAGGGGGCGATGAGCAGTTCTTC
CDR3: CASSQGTGGDEQFF

size: NA
V: TRBV5-1
J: TRBJ1-2
D: TRBD1
DNA: TGCGCCAGCAGCTTTAGGACAGGAGGCTATGGCTACACCTTC
CDR3: CASSFRTGGYGYTF

size: NA
V: TRBV28
J: TRBJ1-2
D: NA
DNA: TGTGCCAGCTTAATTTACGAGGGAATAGGGGGCTACACCTTC
CDR3: CASLIYEGIGGYTF

size: NA
V: TRBV19
J: TRBJ1-2
D: TRBD1
DNA: TGTGCCAGCCGCGGGACAGGTCAGAGATTGAGCAGTGGCTACACCTTC
CDR3: CASRGTGQRLSSGYTF

size: NA
V: TRBV4-1
J: TRBJ2-1
D: TRBD2
DNA: TGCGCCAGCAGCCAAATGCTAGCGGGTTTATCCTACAATGAGCAGTTCTTC
CDR3: CASSQMLAGLSYNEQFF

size: NA
V: TRBV2
J: TRBJ1-3
D: NA
DNA: TGTGCCAGCAGCCCCTACCGGGGTGGTGGAAACACCATATATTTT
CDR3: CASSPYRGGGNTIYF

size: once
V: TRBV21-1
J: TRBJ2-1
D: NA
DNA: TGTGCCAGCAGCAAAGAGGAACGGGGGGGCCCTAATGAGCAGTTCTTC
CDR3: CASSKEERGGPNEQFF

size: NA
V: TRBV30
J: TRBJ2-7
D: TRBD1
DNA: TGTGCCTGGAGTGCGGGACAGTTCTACGAGCAGTACTTC
CDR3: CAWSAGQFYEQYF

size: NA
V: TRBV3-1/TRBV3-2
J: TRBJ1-6
D: TRBD1
DNA: TGTGCCAGCAGCATTCCTGGGACAGGGGCTTCACCCCTCCACTTT
CDR3: CASSIPGTGASPLHF

size: NA
V: TRBV3-1/TRBV3-2
J: TRBJ1-2
D: NA
DNA: TGTGCCAGCAGCCAAGATAGGAGGGGCTACACCTTC
CDR3: CASSQDRRGYTF

size: NA
V: TRBV25-1
J: TRBJ2-2
D: TRBD2
DNA: TGTGCCAGCAGTTCCCTTAGCGGGACTAACACCGGGGAGCTGTTTTTT
CDR3: CASSSLSGTNTGELFF

size: NA
V: TRBV19
J: TRBJ2-1
D: NA
DNA: TGTGCCAGTAGTATAGAAACGGGAATCGGTATTGAGCAGTTCTTC
CDR3: CASSIETGIGIEQFF

size: NA
V: TRBV19
J: TRBJ1-2
D: TRBD1
DNA: TGTGCCAGTAGTATATTCCCCGGACAGGGGATGTATGGCTACACCTTC
CDR3: CASSIFPGQGMYGYTF

size: NA
V: TRBV7-2
J: TRBJ1-5
D: NA
DNA: TGTGCCAGCAGCTTAGGAGGGCGCCAGCCCCAGCATTTT
CDR3: CASSLGGRQPQHF

size: NA
V: TRBV4-2
J: TRBJ1-1
D: NA
DNA: TGTGCCAGCAGCCAAGATGGCCAGAACACTGAAGCTTTCTTT
CDR3: CASSQDGQNTEAFF

size: NA
V: TRBV18
J: TRBJ2-7
D: TRBD2
DNA: TGTGCCAGCTCTCCACGACTAGCGGGAGCCGGTTACGAGCAGTACTTC
CDR3: CASSPRLAGAGYEQYF

size: NA
V: TRBV15
J: TRBJ2-7
D: NA
DNA: TGTGCCACCAGCAGAGAACAGGGATTCTACGAGCAGTACTTC
CDR3: CATSREQGFYEQYF

size: NA
V: TRBV9
J: TRBJ1-6
D: NA
DNA: TGTGCCAGCACCTGGGGCCGGGACAACAAAGCACCCCTCCACTTT
CDR3: CASTWGRDNKAPLHF